Listed below are T cell receptor beta chains from one sample, sequenced in a study of shared clonotypes between healthy human individuals. Generated by immunoSEQ multiplex PCR, the TCRdb table keeps only in-frame clones and is missing some. The top ten hold around 1% of the sample, which has roughly 2,000,000 clones, 85% to 95% seen once. The sequenced material came from naive CD8+ T cells sorted from blood. All receptors come from a man aged 18 to 29 in good health. The CDR3 runs from the conserved cysteine through the conserved F or W. A D gene is named only where the DNA matches it firmly. A clone size is listed for some rows: how often the clone was seen (once, few, many), or a class if it is expanded.

d_call: .
clone_size: .
j_call: TRBJ1-1
v_call: TRBV7-9
cdr3_aa: CASSSGGITEAFF
cdr3_nt: TGTGCCAGCAGCTCCGGGGGTATCACTGAAGCTTTCTTT

d_call: TRBD1
clone_size: .
j_call: TRBJ1-4
v_call: TRBV5-5
cdr3_aa: CASSEDRANEKLFF
cdr3_nt: TGTGCCAGCAGCGAGGACAGGGCTAATGAAAAACTGTTTTTT

d_call: TRBD1
clone_size: .
j_call: TRBJ2-3
v_call: TRBV4-1
cdr3_aa: CASSHPGQGTDTQYF
cdr3_nt: TGCGCCAGCAGCCATCCGGGACAGGGCACAGATACGCAGTATTTT

d_call: TRBD1
clone_size: .
j_call: TRBJ1-5
v_call: TRBV30
cdr3_aa: CAWSDRGRNNQPQHF
cdr3_nt: TGTGCCTGGAGTGACAGGGGGCGCAATAATCAGCCCCAGCATTTT

d_call: TRBD1
clone_size: .
j_call: TRBJ2-2
v_call: TRBV7-9
cdr3_aa: CASSFTPGQGVGGELFF
cdr3_nt: TGTGCCAGCAGCTTCACTCCGGGACAGGGTGTCGGCGGGGAGCTGTTTTTT

d_call: .
clone_size: .
j_call: TRBJ2-2
v_call: TRBV7-9
cdr3_aa: CASSHRESNTGELFF
cdr3_nt: TGTGCCAGCAGCCACAGGGAATCGAACACCGGGGAGCTGTTTTTT

d_call: TRBD1
clone_size: .
j_call: TRBJ1-1
v_call: TRBV7-9
cdr3_aa: CASTVPLDRVGSTEAFF
cdr3_nt: TGTGCCAGCACCGTCCCCCTTGACAGGGTGGGTTCCACTGAAGCTTTCTTT

d_call: .
clone_size: .
j_call: TRBJ2-7
v_call: TRBV15
cdr3_aa: CATSSSGIDATLSYEQYF
cdr3_nt: TGTGCCACCAGCAGTTCCGGGATCGATGCAACTCTCTCCTACGAGCAGTACTTC

d_call: TRBD1
clone_size: .
j_call: TRBJ2-1
v_call: TRBV30
cdr3_aa: CAWSVGTAMPPNEQFF
cdr3_nt: TGTGCCTGGAGTGTCGGGACAGCCATGCCACCTAATGAGCAGTTCTTC

d_call: .
clone_size: once
j_call: TRBJ1-1
v_call: TRBV7-9
cdr3_aa: CASSFAGRNTEAFF
cdr3_nt: TGTGCCAGCAGCTTTGCCGGTCGCAACACTGAAGCTTTCTTT

d_call: .
clone_size: once
j_call: TRBJ1-1
v_call: TRBV19
cdr3_aa: CASIKEGEAFF
cdr3_nt: TGTGCCAGTATCAAAGAGGGTGAAGCTTTCTTT

d_call: .
clone_size: .
j_call: TRBJ1-3
v_call: TRBV6-1
cdr3_aa: CASSGGSGNTIYF
cdr3_nt: TGTGCCAGCAGTGGGGGCTCTGGAAACACCATATATTTT

d_call: TRBD2
clone_size: .
j_call: TRBJ2-1
v_call: TRBV7-9
cdr3_aa: CASSFMGLDVFF
cdr3_nt: TGTGCCAGCAGCTTCATGGGACTAGACGTGTTCTTC

d_call: TRBD1
clone_size: .
j_call: TRBJ2-7
v_call: TRBV7-6
cdr3_aa: CASSLEDRVPYEQYF
cdr3_nt: TGTGCCAGCAGCTTAGAGGACAGGGTACCCTACGAGCAGTACTTC

d_call: .
clone_size: .
j_call: TRBJ2-7
v_call: TRBV11-2
cdr3_aa: CASSLDRGALVAYEQYF
cdr3_nt: TGTGCCAGCAGCTTAGATCGAGGCGCGTTGGTCGCCTACGAGCAGTACTTC

d_call: TRBD1
clone_size: once
j_call: TRBJ2-2
v_call: TRBV6-5
cdr3_aa: CASSPGGSGELFF
cdr3_nt: TGTGCCAGCAGTCCAGGGGGCTCCGGGGAGCTGTTTTTT

d_call: .
clone_size: .
j_call: TRBJ1-1
v_call: TRBV9
cdr3_aa: CASSPGQQGGNTEAFF
cdr3_nt: TGTGCCAGCAGCCCCGGCCAACAGGGCGGGAACACTGAAGCTTTCTTT

d_call: TRBD1
clone_size: .
j_call: TRBJ2-1
v_call: TRBV6-1
cdr3_aa: CASSDGQGDNEQFF
cdr3_nt: TGTGCCAGCAGTGACGGACAGGGGGACAATGAGCAGTTCTTC

d_call: .
clone_size: .
j_call: TRBJ2-1
v_call: TRBV1
cdr3_aa: CTSSYKTSGSYNEQFF
cdr3_nt: TGCACCAGCAGCTATAAGACTAGCGGGTCCTACAATGAGCAGTTCTTC

d_call: .
clone_size: .
j_call: TRBJ2-1
v_call: TRBV27
cdr3_aa: CASSFAGARNEQFF
cdr3_nt: TGTGCCAGCAGTTTTGCGGGGGCTCGCAATGAGCAGTTCTTC

d_call: .
clone_size: .
j_call: TRBJ2-7
v_call: TRBV27
cdr3_aa: CASRLGGSYEQYF
cdr3_nt: TGTGCCAGCAGGCTGGGCGGATCCTACGAGCAGTACTTC

d_call: .
clone_size: .
j_call: TRBJ2-7
v_call: TRBV7-6
cdr3_aa: CASSLAPSETSTYEQYF
cdr3_nt: TGTGCCAGCAGCTTAGCGCCATCCGAGACTAGTACCTACGAGCAGTACTTC

d_call: .
clone_size: .
j_call: TRBJ1-1
v_call: TRBV7-9
cdr3_aa: CASESDREAFF
cdr3_nt: TGTGCCAGCGAGTCGGACAGAGAAGCTTTCTTT